The 32 T cell receptor beta chains presented below share a single source sample, sequenced in a study of PD-1 blockade in classical Hodgkin lymphoma. Relapse after autologous stem cell transplantation occurred in every patient, and brentuximab vedotin exposure varied. Some clones are missing from TCRdb's copy, which holds only in-frame ones; the method was immunoSEQ multiplex PCR. The sample carries about 30,000 clones, under 70% recorded once. Sequencing used peripheral blood mononuclear cells (PBMCs), obtained before the second cycle of nivolumab. Source of these receptors: a human donor with classical Hodgkin lymphoma.

The chain links TRBV16 to TRBJ1-2; the D is unclear. Trimming pared 2 bases from V and 4 bases from J, leaving 8 bases between. The germline V gene encodes CDR1 KGHSY and CDR2 FQNENV. There are 13 residues in the CDR3. CDR3 bases: TGTGCCAGCAGCCAAACGTCACTCTATGGCTACACCTTC. It codes for CASSQTSLYGYTF.

The rearrangement uses TRBV7-9 and TRBJ2-1; 14 nucleotides agree with TRBD2. The CDR3 is 19 residues long. J gave up 0 bases and V 5 bases, and 9 bases lay outside the gene matches. Looked up from germline, CDR1 is SEHNR and CDR2 is FQNEAQ (reference sequence). CDR3 coding DNA: TGTGCCAGCAGCGCCCCCGGACTAGCGGGGGGCAGCTCCTACAATGAGCAGTTCTTC. Encoded protein: CASSAPGLAGGSSYNEQFF.

This chain connects TRBV6-5 to TRBJ1-4; weak D call: TRBD1 (6 bases). Between the trimmed V and J ends, which lost 0 bases and 8 bases, there was a span of 13 bases. CDR1 MNHEY and CDR2 SVGAGI come from the germline V gene. This CDR3 spans 15 amino acids. The CDR3 nucleotides read TGTGCCAGCAGTTACTCACAGGGCCTCGAGGAAAAACTGTTTTTT. Residues: CASSYSQGLEEKLFF.

For this clone: A read error may account for a junction end that differs from germline. The chain recombines TRBV7-7 with TRBJ2-5, with TRBD1 as a possible D gene (5 bases). From germline, CDR1 is SSHAT and CDR2 FNYEAQ (reference sequence). The CDR3 has 15 amino acids. The CDR3 protein is CASSTGQGTQETQYF. The CDR3 nucleotides are TGTGCTAGCAGCACCGGCCAGGGAACCCAAGAGACCCAGTACTTC.

The chain employs TRBV5-1 and TRBJ1-4; 7 bases are a match to TRBD1. Germline CDR1 reads SGHRS; CDR2 reads YFSETQ. V shed 2 bases and J 4 bases; nucleotides not matched to a gene: 8. The CDR3 is 16 amino acids. The CDR3 spells CASSFGDRDSNEKLFF. CDR3 in DNA: TGCGCCAGCAGCTTTGGGGACCGGGACAGTAATGAAAAACTGTTTTTT.

This clone was counted only a few times. The chain has TRBV7-2 and TRBJ1-2; a weak D match, TRBD1 (5 bases). V gave up 0 bases and J gave up 6 bases, with 14 bases separating them. The CDR3 spans 15 residues. The germline gives CDR1 SGHTA, CDR2 FQGNSA. CDR3 amino acids: CASSLAASGRDGYTF. In nucleotides, the CDR3 is TGTGCCAGCAGCTTAGCGGCCTCGGGACGAGATGGCTACACCTTC.

Here the CDR3 reads CASSTGYNQPQHF. The CDR3, as DNA: TGTGCCAGCAGTACAGGTTACAATCAGCCCCAGCATTTT. The chain joins TRBV6-5 to TRBJ1-5; tentatively, D is TRBD1 (5 bases). CDR1 and CDR2 (germline): MNHEY, SVGAGI. The CDR3 spans 13 residues. Trimming left V 5 bases short and J 3 bases short, with 8 bases between.

The chain is built from TRBV7-2 and TRBJ1-4; 7 positions match TRBD1. Looked up from germline, CDR1 is SGHTA and CDR2 is FQGNSA. This CDR3 spans 14 amino acids. V shed 6 bases, J shed 5 bases, and the junction held 6 bases outside the gene matches. The CDR3 DNA reads as TGTGCCAGCAGGCCGACAGGGCTCAATGAAAAACTGTTTTTT. This gives the protein CASRPTGLNEKLFF.

The chain has TRBV7-2 and TRBJ1-1; 9 bases agree with TRBD1. Germline V gene lookup returns CDR1 SGHTA and CDR2 FQGNSA. V lost 6 bases to trimming and J lost 4 bases; unmatched junction nucleotides: 9. The CDR3 contains 15 residues. This CDR3 reads CASRRQGGFGTEAFF. The CDR3 DNA is TGTGCCAGCAGGCGACAGGGGGGGTTCGGCACTGAAGCTTTCTTT.

The chain links TRBV10-3 to TRBJ2-7; D is perhaps TRBD1 or TRBD2 (5 bases each). The length of the CDR3 is 18 residues. Germline CDR1 ENHRY, CDR2 SYGVKD. CDR3 protein: CAPLCVSGPRKVTYEQYF. The CDR3 DNA is TGTGCACCATTGTGTGTTTCGGGGCCGAGGAAAGTCACCTACGAGCAGTACTTC.

The V and J genes are TRBV4-1 and TRBJ1-2; perhaps TRBD1 as D (6 bases). The CDR3 has 16 amino acids. Between the trimmed V and J ends, which lost 0 bases and 0 bases, there was a span of 11 bases. Germline V gene sequence: CDR1 MGHRA, CDR2 YSYEKL. The CDR3 DNA follows: TGCGCCAGCAGCCAAGATCGGGCAGGGGCTAACTATGGCTACACCTTC. Translating gives CASSQDRAGANYGYTF.

V is TRBV2 and J is TRBJ1-1, with a tentative D call TRBD1 (6 bases). In germline, CDR1 is SNHLY, CDR2 FYNNEI. This CDR3 spans 13 amino acids. The V gene lost 5 bases and the J gene lost 4 bases, with 11 bases spanning the gap. In DNA, the CDR3 is TGTGCCAGCAGTAAGGACAGCGGCACTGAAGCTTTCTTT. As protein: CASSKDSGTEAFF.

The chain combines TRBV7-9 with TRBJ1-6; 7 bases match TRBD1. Germline loops: CDR1 SEHNR, CDR2 FQNEAQ (reference sequence). The CDR3 sequence is 15 residues long. V trimming: 1 base; J trimming: 6 bases; junction bases outside the gene matches: 3. CDR3: CASSLEGGRNSPLHF. CDR3 DNA: TGTGCCAGCAGCTTAGAAGGGGGCCGTAATTCACCCCTCCACTTT.

This clone was detected once. The chain links TRBV11-3 to TRBJ2-7; no definite D call. The V gene lost 3 bases and the J gene lost 1 base, with 10 bases spanning the gap. The CDR3 contains 14 residues. Germline assignment: CDR1 SGHNT and CDR2 YENEEA. The CDR3 nucleotides read TGTGCCAGCAGCTTGGACGCCTTTTCCTACGAGCAGTACTTC. Its protein product is CASSLDAFSYEQYF.

This clone was seen only once. The chain recombines TRBV27 with TRBJ2-1; 9 bases line up with TRBD1. The length of the CDR3 is 15 residues. Unmatched junction bases numbered 12, after V lost 5 bases and J lost 10 bases. The germline CDR1 and CDR2 sequences are MNHEY and SMNVEV (reference sequence). The DNA for the CDR3 is TGTGCCAGCAGTCTTTCCGCACATACAGGGGGCGAGCAGTTCTTC. It translates to CASSLSAHTGGEQFF.

This sequence joins TRBV27 and TRBJ1-2; 9 bases line up with TRBD1. The CDR3 is 15 residues long. The V gene end was trimmed by 4 bases and the J gene end by 3 bases; junction bases not matched to a gene: 6. Germline CDR1 is MNHEY and CDR2 is SMNVEV (reference sequence). Here the CDR3 DNA reads TGTGCCAGCAGTTCTTACAGGGGGCGCTACTATGGCTACACCTTC. Its protein is CASSSYRGRYYGYTF.

This chain uses TRBV4-1 with TRBJ2-1; 7 bases fit TRBD1. CDR3 size: 14 residues. The V and J ends lost 7 bases and 2 bases, in that order; junction bases with no gene match: 5. Germline assignment: CDR1 MGHRA and CDR2 YSYEKL. CDR3 sequence: CASKQGNTYNEQFF. CDR3 in DNA: TGCGCCAGCAAACAGGGGAACACCTACAATGAGCAGTTCTTC.

This rearrangement joins TRBV5-1 to TRBJ1-2; D is undetermined. CDR1 is SGHRS, CDR2 YFSETQ, per germline. V dropped 1 base and J dropped 3 bases, with 13 bases sitting between them. There are 15 residues in the CDR3. The CDR3 region has the DNA TGCGCCAGCAGCTTGTCCCCAGACACCCACTATGGCTACACCTTC. Encoded protein: CASSLSPDTHYGYTF.

This chain uses TRBV27 with TRBJ1-2; perhaps TRBD1 as D (6 bases). CDR3 length equals 14 residues. Germline loops: CDR1 MNHEY, CDR2 SMNVEV (reference sequence). Trimming removed 7 bases from V and 9 bases from J, with 21 bases in between. CDR3 coding DNA: TGTGCCAGCAAAGGGGGTTCAGGACCGTCGAGCTACACCTTC. This gives the protein CASKGGSGPSSYTF.

This sequence joins TRBV2 and TRBJ1-1; perhaps TRBD1 as D (6 bases). This CDR3 has 15 amino acids. V was trimmed by 6 bases and J by 0 bases, leaving 14 bases between them. CDR1 is SNHLY and CDR2 is FYNNEI in the germline V gene. The CDR3 region is CASREWDTLNTEAFF. The CDR3 DNA reads as TGTGCCAGCAGGGAATGGGACACCCTGAACACTGAAGCTTTCTTT.

The J gene is TRBJ1-1, the V gene TRBV29-1; D is perhaps TRBD1 (5 bases). CDR3 length: 13 amino acids. V dropped 6 bases and J dropped 4 bases, with 15 bases sitting between them. Germline V CDR1 and CDR2: SQVTM, ANQGSEA. CDR3 sequence reads: CSVTWGGITEAFF. The CDR3 bases are TGCAGCGTCACCTGGGGGGGGATCACTGAAGCTTTCTTT.

This clone was observed a handful of times. V usage is TRBV7-2 and J usage is TRBJ1-2; D is unclear. The CDR3 is 16 amino acids. Germline V gene data show CDR1 as SGHTA and CDR2 as FQGNSA. The V end was cut by 5 bases, the J end by 2 bases, with 18 bases between. CDR3 protein: CASSPVSTVQNYGYTF. The CDR3 DNA follows: TGTGCCAGCAGCCCAGTCTCGACCGTACAGAACTATGGCTACACCTTC.

V usage is TRBV6-4 and J usage is TRBJ1-2; D possibly corresponds to TRBD1 (5 bases). The germline V gene encodes CDR1 MRHNA and CDR2 SNTAGT. Trimming took 5 bases from V and 2 from J, leaving 9 bases between them. This CDR3 region has 13 residues. The CDR3 DNA reads TGTGCCAGCAGTCCCCAGGGAAACTATGGCTACACCTTC. This encodes CASSPQGNYGYTF.

V usage is TRBV5-2 and J usage is TRBJ1-2. TRBV5-2 is a pseudogene locus. CDR3 length: 13 residues. The CDR3 region has the DNA TGTGCCAGCAAACCACGAAAGACCTATGGCTACACCTTC. Encoded protein: CASKPRKTYGYTF.

This sequence joins TRBV7-9 and TRBJ1-3; 7 bases line up with TRBD1. The CDR3 is 18 amino acids. Per germline, CDR1 SEHNR and CDR2 FQNEAQ (reference sequence). With 0 bases clipped from V and 0 bases from J, the junction kept 8 bases outside the gene matches. This CDR3 reads CASSLARWDSDSGNTIYF. The CDR3 DNA is TGTGCCAGCAGCTTAGCGCGATGGGACAGCGACTCTGGAAACACCATATATTTT.

The chain uses TRBV7-6 and TRBJ1-4, with D unresolved. Germline CDR1 SGHVS, CDR2 FNYEAQ. CDR3 length: 13 residues. The ends were cut back, 1 base at V and 8 bases at J, with 8 bases in the middle. The CDR3 region has the DNA TGTGCCAGCAGCTTAGAAGTTCAGGAAAAACTGTTTTTT. Translated: CASSLEVQEKLFF.

Only one count was recorded for this clone. The V and J genes are TRBV2 and TRBJ2-1, with 7 bases fitting TRBD2. V trimming: 8 bases; J trimming: 2 bases; junction bases outside the gene matches: 9. The germline CDR1 and CDR2 sequences are SNHLY and FYNNEI. This CDR3 has 15 residues. The DNA for the CDR3 is TGTGCCAGCGCTGGGGGGGGAGGGGCCTACAATGAGCAGTTCTTC. Its protein product is CASAGGGGAYNEQFF. The full variable domain, with the rest looked up from reference TRBV2 and TRBJ2-1, is EPEVTQTPSHQVTQMGQEVILRCVPISNHLYFYWYRQILGQKVEFLVSFYNNEISEKSEIFDDQFSVERPDGSNFTLKIRSTKLEDSAMYFCASAGGGGAYNEQFFGPGTRLTVL.

This clone has only one observation. This chain uses TRBV4-1 with TRBJ2-7; the D gene is possibly TRBD1 (5 bases). CDR3 length: 14 residues. Germline loops: CDR1 MGHRA, CDR2 YSYEKL. The V gene lost 1 base and the J gene lost 5 bases, with 12 bases spanning the gap. CDR3 amino acids: CASSQVTGSHEQYV. CDR3 DNA sequence: TGCGCCAGCAGCCAAGTAACAGGTAGCCACGAGCAGTACGTC.

V and J are TRBV10-1 and TRBJ1-2; D is unresolved. The CDR3 is made up of 9 amino acids. Trimming stripped 8 bases from V and 3 bases from J, with 1 base between. The germline V gene encodes CDR1 WNHNN and CDR2 SYGVQD (reference sequence). In nucleotides, the CDR3 is TGCGCCAGCGACTATGGCTACACCTTC. This sequence encodes CASDYGYTF.

This clone was seen more than once but under ten times. The V gene is TRBV28, the J gene TRBJ1-2; D remains unclear. The CDR3 has 15 residues. CDR1 is MDHEN and CDR2 is SYDVKM in the germline V gene. The V end was cut by 4 bases, the J end by 3 bases, with 15 bases between. This chain's CDR3 is CASSYQVGVDYGYTF. Written as DNA, the CDR3 is TGTGCCAGCAGTTATCAGGTTGGGGTTGACTATGGCTACACCTTC.

V gene TRBV7-2 combines with J gene TRBJ2-5, with a tentative D call TRBD2 (7 bases). The CDR3 is 16 residues long. CDR1 and CDR2 from the germline V gene are SGHTA and FQGNSA. V was shortened by 1 base and J by 4 bases, with 16 bases between the two germline ends. This chain's CDR3 is CASSLGAGASRETQYF. DNA for the CDR3: TGTGCCAGCAGCTTAGGGGCGGGGGCCTCCAGAGAGACCCAGTACTTC.

The chain recombines TRBV5-4 with TRBJ2-2; D assignment may be TRBD1 or TRBD2 (5 bases each). Germline-derived CDR1 and CDR2 are SGHNT and YYREEE (reference sequence). There are 16 residues in the CDR3. Trimming removed 0 bases at V and 3 bases at J, with 12 bases between. The CDR3 loop reads CASSLGGSSYTGELFF. For the CDR3, the DNA is TGTGCCAGCAGCTTGGGGGGGAGCAGCTACACCGGGGAGCTGTTTTTT.